Only one count was recorded for the clone carrying this T cell receptor (beta chain). Its antigen is undetermined. This entry comes from a study of STAT5B mutations in CD4+ large granular lymphocyte leukemia. The V gene's germline CDR1 is KGHSH and CDR2 LQKENI. V was trimmed by 3 bases and J by 5 bases, leaving 5 bases between them. The CDR3 has 11 residues. Study conclusions and caveats: Of heterogeneous patient samples, only five to seven CD4-sorted ones were compared for clonality. Main leukemic clonotypes were patient-specific, but under 30% appeared at low frequency elsewhere. TRBV06-family usage was enriched in top patient clones (8/27) versus controls (2/35).

Per the original methods: Putative leukemic clones, some 60 in all, each exceeded 5% of the repertoire. Some clones are missing from TCRdb's copy, which holds only in-frame ones; the method was immunoSEQ multiplex PCR. The V and J calls and the clone size are those of that table, but D and trimming were determined from the DNA. The repertoire has about 9,600 clones, approximately 83% of them found once; the top ten carry about 64%. The gene calls are TRBV18 and TRBJ2-7, with unresolved D. The receptor was isolated from a man in his 60s with CD4+ T-cell large granular lymphocyte leukemia. The source material was PBMCs. CDR3 in DNA: TGTGCCAGCTCACCGTCGGACGAGCAGTACTTC. Its protein product is CASSPSDEQYF.